The 5 T cell receptor beta chains presented below share a single source sample, sequenced in a study of molecular identifiers for immune sequencing clone quantification. From the PCR reads, TCRdb called clonotypes with MiXCR, one entry per CDR3 protein. Of hundreds of thousands of distinct CDR3 sequences in the sample, roughly 27% were seen once. The sample comprised naive CD8+ T cells from blood, with Jurkat cell RNA spiked in. Subset here: FACS-sorted CD8+CD4-CCR7+CD45RA+ naive T cells. The receptors derive from a human donor in good health. Some libraries in this study had Jurkat cell RNA spiked in.

This clonotype was detected a few times. V gene TRBV15 combines with J gene TRBJ2-3; 11 bases are a match to TRBD2. The CDR3 runs to 16 residues. Germline V CDR1 and CDR2: LNHNV, YYDKDF (reference sequence). V was pared by 4 bases and J by 6 bases, with 9 bases of the junction left unmatched. DNA for the CDR3: TGTGCCACCAGCACTTTAGCGGGAGGGCCCCTGGATACGCAGTATTTT. Protein sequence: CATSTLAGGPLDTQYF.

In the case of this clonotype: This may come from a read error, since a much larger clone is one base off. The genes are TRBV5-6 and TRBJ1-1, with D unclear. This CDR3 comprises 11 residues. In germline, CDR1 is SGHDT, CDR2 YYEEEE. With 6 bases removed from V and 4 bases from J, the gap between germline ends came to 7 bases. CDR3 bases: TGTGCCAGCAACGGAAGCACTGAAGCTTTCTTT. This gives the protein CASNGSTEAFF.

Comment on this clonotype: Since a much larger clone is just one base distant, this may be a read error. The chain has TRBV7-2 and TRBJ2-5; D not certain. Per germline, CDR1 SGHTA and CDR2 FQGNSA. The CDR3 spans 13 residues. The CDR3 coding sequence is TGTGCCAGCAGCTTATGGACCGAAGAGCCCCAGTACTTC. This sequence encodes CASSLWTEEPQYF.

The V gene is TRBV20-1, the J gene TRBJ2-7; no firm D call. The CDR3 has 14 amino acids. Germline V gene lookup returns CDR1 DFQATT and CDR2 SNEGSKA (reference sequence). V gave up 1 base and J gave up 2 bases, with 12 bases separating them. For the CDR3, the DNA is TGCAGTGCTAGAGCCTCGCTTGGGGCCTACGAGCAGTACTTC. Amino acid sequence: CSARASLGAYEQYF.

This clonotype has a handful of counts. The V gene is TRBV29-1, the J gene TRBJ2-2; no clear D gene. V gave up 1 base and J gave up 2 bases, with 5 bases separating them. The CDR3 length is 13 residues. Germline V gene data show CDR1 as SQVTM and CDR2 as ANQGSEA. This chain's CDR3 is CSVEVENTGELFF. The CDR3 nucleotides read TGCAGCGTTGAAGTTGAAAACACCGGGGAGCTGTTTTTT.